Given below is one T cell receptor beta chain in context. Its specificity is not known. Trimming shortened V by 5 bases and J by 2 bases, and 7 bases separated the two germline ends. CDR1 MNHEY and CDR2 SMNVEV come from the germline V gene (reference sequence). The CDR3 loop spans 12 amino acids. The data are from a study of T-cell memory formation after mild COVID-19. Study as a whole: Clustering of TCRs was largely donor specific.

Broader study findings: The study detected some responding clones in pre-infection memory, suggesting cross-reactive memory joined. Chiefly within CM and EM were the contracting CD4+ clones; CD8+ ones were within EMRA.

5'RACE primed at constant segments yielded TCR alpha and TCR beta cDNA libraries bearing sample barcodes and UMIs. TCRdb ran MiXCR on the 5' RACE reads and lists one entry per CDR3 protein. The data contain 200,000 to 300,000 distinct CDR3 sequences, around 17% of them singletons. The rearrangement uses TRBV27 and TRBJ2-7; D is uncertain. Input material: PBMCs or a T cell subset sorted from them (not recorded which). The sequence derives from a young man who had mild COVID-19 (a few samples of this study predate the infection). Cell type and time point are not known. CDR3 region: CASSGSAYEQYF. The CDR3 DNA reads TGTGCCAGCAGTGGCTCTGCCTACGAGCAGTACTTC.